Listed below are T cell receptor beta chains from one sample, sequenced in a study of blood T cell repertoires in COVID-19. Only in-frame clones appear in the TCRdb table, and some are missing; sequencing was by immunoSEQ multiplex PCR. The repertoire has 250,000 or so clones, about 79% of them found once; the top ten carry more than 7%. Sequenced: peripheral blood. The receptors stem from an elderly man with acute or convalescent COVID-19. CDR3s include the opening cysteine and the closing phenylalanine or tryptophan. Each record gives: J gene, clone size, D gene, V gene, CDR3 protein, CDR3 DNA. D genes are given only for firm matches. The listing skips clone size in some rows; elsewhere it reads once, few, many or a size class.

TRBJ2-7,.,.,TRBV5-1,CASSFRQPFDRDSHSQYF,TGCGCCAGCAGCTTTCGGCAGCCCTTTGATAGGGACTCCCACTCGCAGTACTTC
TRBJ2-1,.,TRBD1,TRBV10-3,CAISEPQGAYNEQFF,TGTGCCATCAGTGAGCCCCAGGGGGCCTACAATGAGCAGTTCTTC
TRBJ2-7,.,TRBD2,TRBV25-1,CASSECGLAVTYEQYF,TGTGCCAGCAGTGAATGCGGACTAGCGGTAACCTACGAGCAGTACTTC
TRBJ2-5,.,TRBD1,TRBV10-2,CASSVGTGGVGTQYF,TGCGCCAGCAGTGTTGGGACAGGGGGCGTGGGGACCCAGTACTTC
TRBJ1-3,.,.,TRBV27,CASSSARSTIYGNTIYF,TGTGCCAGCAGTTCCGCGAGGTCAACGATCTATGGAAACACCATATATTTT
TRBJ2-7,.,TRBD2,TRBV9,CASSVGPSGSYEQYF,TGTGCCAGCAGCGTAGGCCCTAGCGGGAGCTACGAGCAGTACTTC
TRBJ1-1,.,.,TRBV12-3/TRBV12-4,CASSLVRVGEAFF,TGTGCCAGCAGTTTAGTCAGGGTCGGTGAAGCTTTCTTT
TRBJ1-6,.,.,TRBV3-1/TRBV3-2,CASTRRGSPLHF,TGTGCCAGCACCAGAAGAGGGTCACCCCTCCACTTT
TRBJ1-4,.,.,TRBV5-1,CASSLGSGSHEKLFF,TGCGCCAGCAGCTTGGGGTCAGGGTCCCATGAAAAACTGTTTTTT
TRBJ2-7,.,TRBD1,TRBV6-1,CASSPDRGSREQYF,TGTGCCAGCAGTCCCGACAGGGGTAGTAGGGAGCAGTACTTC
TRBJ2-5,.,.,TRBV5-5,CASSLVYRGQGETQYF,TGTGCCAGCAGCTTGGTTTATAGGGGCCAAGGAGAGACCCAGTACTTC
TRBJ2-6,.,TRBD1,TRBV11-1,CASSPFQGAGANVLTF,TGTGCCAGCAGCCCTTTCCAGGGGGCTGGGGCCAACGTCCTGACTTTC
TRBJ1-5,.,.,TRBV5-6,CASSLGGGGDQPQHF,TGTGCCAGCAGCTTGGGAGGCGGAGGGGATCAGCCCCAGCATTTT
TRBJ2-1,.,.,TRBV5-4,CASSLRGGSYNEQFF,TGTGCCAGCAGCTTGAGGGGGGGGTCATACAATGAGCAGTTCTTC
TRBJ2-1,.,.,TRBV9,CASQGNYNEQFF,TGTGCCAGTCAGGGAAACTACAATGAGCAGTTCTTC
TRBJ1-1,.,TRBD1,TRBV9,CASSADPGQGSEAFF,TGTGCCAGCAGCGCCGACCCGGGACAGGGTAGTGAAGCTTTCTTT
TRBJ2-7,.,TRBD2,TRBV19,CASSITGTRGEQYF,TGTGCCAGTAGTATCACCGGGACTAGGGGCGAGCAGTACTTC
TRBJ2-1,.,.,TRBV3-1/TRBV3-2,CASSQVSGGQFF,TGTGCCAGCAGCCAAGTCTCTGGGGGCCAGTTCTTC
TRBJ2-7,.,TRBD2,TRBV10-3,CATELAGGYEQYF,TGTGCCACCGAACTAGCGGGAGGGTACGAGCAGTACTTC
TRBJ1-2,.,.,TRBV6-6,CASSYSAGRSGYTF,TGTGCCAGCAGTTACTCAGCAGGGCGAAGTGGCTACACCTTC
TRBJ2-2,.,.,TRBV18,CASSPPNSLNTGELFF,TGTGCCAGCTCACCACCCAACAGCCTGAACACCGGGGAGCTGTTTTTT
TRBJ2-7,.,.,TRBV3-1/TRBV3-2,CASSTHGYEQYF,TGTGCCAGCAGCACGCACGGGTACGAGCAGTACTTC
TRBJ1-1,once,.,TRBV18,CASSPLGQGEAFF,TGTGCCAGCTCACCCCTGGGACAAGGTGAAGCTTTCTTT
TRBJ1-6,.,.,TRBV6-5,CATGGQQTSPLHF,TGTGCCACGGGGGGCCAACAGACGTCACCCCTCCACTTT
TRBJ2-1,.,.,TRBV4-1,CASSQDYIGGILF,TGCGCCAGCAGCCAAGATTATATCGGGGGAATCCTCTTC
TRBJ2-1,.,TRBD2,TRBV6-1,CASSEWLVRSGSRFNEQFF,TGTGCCAGCAGTGAGTGGTTGGTGAGGAGCGGGAGCAGGTTTAATGAGCAGTTCTTC
TRBJ2-7,.,TRBD1,TRBV19,CASIIDRRQGARGEQYF,TGTGCCAGTATTATAGATCGACGACAGGGGGCTCGGGGCGAGCAGTACTTC
TRBJ1-1,.,.,TRBV5-6,CASSLQGLEAFF,TGTGCCAGCAGCTTGCAGGGCCTTGAAGCTTTCTTT
TRBJ2-1,.,TRBD2,TRBV14,CASSPSVAGNNEQFF,TGTGCCAGCAGCCCCTCAGTAGCGGGAAACAATGAGCAGTTCTTC
TRBJ2-2,once,TRBD2,TRBV9,CASGRVNTGELFF,TGTGCCAGCGGGAGGGTGAACACCGGGGAGCTGTTTTTT
TRBJ2-3,.,TRBD2,TRBV6-5,CASRGGLAGADTQYF,TGTGCCAGCAGGGGGGGACTAGCGGGAGCAGATACGCAGTATTTT
TRBJ1-5,few,TRBD1,TRBV6-5,CASSYYRGDQPQHF,TGTGCCAGCAGTTACTACAGGGGGGATCAGCCCCAGCATTTT
TRBJ2-2,.,.,TRBV18,CASSQLGTSNTGELFF,TGTGCCAGCTCACAACTCGGGACTTCGAACACCGGGGAGCTGTTTTTT
TRBJ2-2,.,TRBD1,TRBV7-9,CASSPRDRYTGELFF,TGTGCCAGCAGCCCCCGGGACAGATACACCGGGGAGCTGTTTTTT
TRBJ2-7,.,TRBD1,TRBV5-1,CASSLYQGDYEQYF,TGCGCCAGCAGCTTGTATCAGGGGGACTACGAGCAGTACTTC